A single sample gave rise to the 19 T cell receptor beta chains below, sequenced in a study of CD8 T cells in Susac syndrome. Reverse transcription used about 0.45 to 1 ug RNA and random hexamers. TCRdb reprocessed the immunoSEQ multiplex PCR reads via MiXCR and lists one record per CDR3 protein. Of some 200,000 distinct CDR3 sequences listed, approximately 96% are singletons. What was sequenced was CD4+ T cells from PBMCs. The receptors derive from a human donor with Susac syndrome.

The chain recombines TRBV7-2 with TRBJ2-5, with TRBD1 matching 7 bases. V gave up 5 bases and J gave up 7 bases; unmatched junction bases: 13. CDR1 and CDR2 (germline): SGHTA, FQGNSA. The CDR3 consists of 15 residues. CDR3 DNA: TGTGCCAGCAGCGCCTCGGACAGGAGCAGAGGGACCCAGTACTTC. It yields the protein CASSASDRSRGTQYF.

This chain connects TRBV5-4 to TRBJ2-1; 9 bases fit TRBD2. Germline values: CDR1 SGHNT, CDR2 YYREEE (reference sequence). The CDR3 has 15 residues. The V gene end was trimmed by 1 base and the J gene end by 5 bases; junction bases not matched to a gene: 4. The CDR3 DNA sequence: TGTGCCAGCAGCTTGCGGCGGGGGGGCGACAATGAGCAGTTCTTC. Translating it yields CASSLRRGGDNEQFF. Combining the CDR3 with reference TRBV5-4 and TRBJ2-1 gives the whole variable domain ETGVTQSPTHLIKTRGQQVTLRCSSQSGHNTVSWYQQALGQGPQFIFQYYREEENGRGNFPPRFSGLQFPNYSSELNVNALELDDSALYLCASSLRRGGDNEQFFGPGTRLTVL.

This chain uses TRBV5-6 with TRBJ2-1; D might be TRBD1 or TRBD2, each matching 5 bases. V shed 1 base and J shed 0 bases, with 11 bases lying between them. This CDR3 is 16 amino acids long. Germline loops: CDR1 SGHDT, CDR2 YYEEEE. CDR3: CASSLILGTSYNEQFF. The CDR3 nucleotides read TGTGCCAGCAGCTTGATCTTGGGGACCTCCTACAATGAGCAGTTCTTC. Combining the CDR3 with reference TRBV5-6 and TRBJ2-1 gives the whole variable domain DAGVTQSPTHLIKTRGQQVTLRCSPKSGHDTVSWYQQALGQGPQFIFQYYEEEERQRGNFPDRFSGHQFPNYSSELNVNALLLGDSALYLCASSLILGTSYNEQFFGPGTRLTVL.

CDR3 in amino acids: CASSAPGYSNQPQHF. In DNA form, the CDR3 reads TGTGCCAGCAGTGCTCCCGGGTATAGCAATCAGCCCCAGCATTTT. V and J are TRBV2 and TRBJ1-5, with D uncertain. Germline assignment: CDR1 SNHLY and CDR2 FYNNEI. V was cut by 4 bases and J by 0 bases, with 10 bases left in between. The CDR3 covers 15 residues.

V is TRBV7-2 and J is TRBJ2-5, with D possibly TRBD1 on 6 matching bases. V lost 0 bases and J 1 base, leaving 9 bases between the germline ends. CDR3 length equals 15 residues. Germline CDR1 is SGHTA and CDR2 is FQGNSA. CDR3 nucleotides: TGTGCCAGCAGCTTAGCCGGGACAACCCAAGAGACCCAGTACTTC. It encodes CASSLAGTTQETQYF. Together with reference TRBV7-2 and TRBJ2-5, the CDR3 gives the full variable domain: GAGVSQSPSNKVTEKGKDVELRCDPISGHTALYWYRQSLGQGLEFLIYFQGNSAPDKSGLPSDRFSAERTGGSVSTLTIQRTQQEDSAVYLCASSLAGTTQETQYFGPGTRLLVL.

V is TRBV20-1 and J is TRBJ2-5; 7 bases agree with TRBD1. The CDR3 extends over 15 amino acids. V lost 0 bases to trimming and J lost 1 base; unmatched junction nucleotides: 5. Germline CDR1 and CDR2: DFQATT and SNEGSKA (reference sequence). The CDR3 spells CSARDARGSQETQYF. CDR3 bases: TGCAGTGCTAGAGATGCCAGGGGGTCCCAAGAGACCCAGTACTTC.

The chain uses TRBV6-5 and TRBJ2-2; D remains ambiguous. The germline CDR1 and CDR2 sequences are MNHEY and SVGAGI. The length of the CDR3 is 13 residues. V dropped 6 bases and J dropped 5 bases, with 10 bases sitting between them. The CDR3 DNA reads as TGTGCCAGCAGCCCTGCTATAACCGGGGAGCTGTTTTTT. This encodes CASSPAITGELFF.

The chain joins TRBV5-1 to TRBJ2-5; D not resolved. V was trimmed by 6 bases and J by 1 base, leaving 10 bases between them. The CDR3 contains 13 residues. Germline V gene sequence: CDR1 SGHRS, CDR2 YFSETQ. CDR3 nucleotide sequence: TGCGCCAGCACCTGGGCCCTCCAAGAGACCCAGTACTTC. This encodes CASTWALQETQYF.

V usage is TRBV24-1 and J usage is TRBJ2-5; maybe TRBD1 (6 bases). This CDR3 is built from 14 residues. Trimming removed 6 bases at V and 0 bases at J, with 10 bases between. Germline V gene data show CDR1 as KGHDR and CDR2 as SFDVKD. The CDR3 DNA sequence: TGTGCCACCAGTCGGCGACAGGACCAAGAGACCCAGTACTTC. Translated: CATSRRQDQETQYF.

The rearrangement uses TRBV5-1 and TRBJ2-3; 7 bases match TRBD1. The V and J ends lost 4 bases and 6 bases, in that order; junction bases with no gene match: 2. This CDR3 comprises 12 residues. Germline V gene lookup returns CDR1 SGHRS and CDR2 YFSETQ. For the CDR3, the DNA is TGCGCCAGCAGCCAGACAGGGGATACGCAGTATTTT. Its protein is CASSQTGDTQYF.

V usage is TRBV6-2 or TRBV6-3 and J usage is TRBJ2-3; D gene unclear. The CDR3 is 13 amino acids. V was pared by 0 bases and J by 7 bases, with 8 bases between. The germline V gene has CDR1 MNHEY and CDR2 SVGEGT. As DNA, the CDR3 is TGTGCCAGCAGTTACTCTTCTAGGTATACGCAGTATTTT. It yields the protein CASSYSSRYTQYF.

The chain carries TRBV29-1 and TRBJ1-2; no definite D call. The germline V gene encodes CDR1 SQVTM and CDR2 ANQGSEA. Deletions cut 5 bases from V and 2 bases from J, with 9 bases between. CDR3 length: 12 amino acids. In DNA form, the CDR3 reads TGCAGCGTTCCTTGGGCGAACTATGGCTACACCTTC. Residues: CSVPWANYGYTF. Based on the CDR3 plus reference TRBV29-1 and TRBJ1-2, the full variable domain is SAVISQKPSRDICQRGTSLTIQCQVDSQVTMMFWYRQQPGQSLTLIATANQGSEATYESGFVIDKFPISRPNLTFSTLTVSNMSPEDSSIYLCSVPWANYGYTFGSGTRLTVV.

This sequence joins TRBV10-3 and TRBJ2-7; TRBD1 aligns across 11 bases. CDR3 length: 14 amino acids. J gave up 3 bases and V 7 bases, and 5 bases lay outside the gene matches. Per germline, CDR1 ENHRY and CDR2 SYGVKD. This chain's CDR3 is CAITSGTGGYEQYF. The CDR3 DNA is TGTGCCATCACTTCTGGGACAGGGGGCTACGAGCAGTACTTC.

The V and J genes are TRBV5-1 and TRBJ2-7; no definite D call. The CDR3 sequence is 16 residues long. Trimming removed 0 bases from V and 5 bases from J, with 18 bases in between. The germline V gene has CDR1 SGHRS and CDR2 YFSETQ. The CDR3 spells CASSLDGQSSLHEQYF. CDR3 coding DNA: TGCGCCAGCAGCTTGGATGGTCAGTCCTCGTTGCACGAGCAGTACTTC.

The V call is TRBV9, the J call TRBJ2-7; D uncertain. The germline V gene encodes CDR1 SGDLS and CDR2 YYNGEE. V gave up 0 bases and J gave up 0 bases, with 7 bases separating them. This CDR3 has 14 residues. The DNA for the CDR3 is TGTGCCAGCAGCGTAGATGTCATCTCCTACGAGCAGTACTTC. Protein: CASSVDVISYEQYF.

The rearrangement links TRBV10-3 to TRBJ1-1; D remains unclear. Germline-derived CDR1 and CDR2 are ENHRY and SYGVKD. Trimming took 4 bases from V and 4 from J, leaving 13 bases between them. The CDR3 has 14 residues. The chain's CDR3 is CAISAGSWGTEAFF. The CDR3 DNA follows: TGTGCCATCAGTGCGGGAAGCTGGGGCACTGAAGCTTTCTTT.

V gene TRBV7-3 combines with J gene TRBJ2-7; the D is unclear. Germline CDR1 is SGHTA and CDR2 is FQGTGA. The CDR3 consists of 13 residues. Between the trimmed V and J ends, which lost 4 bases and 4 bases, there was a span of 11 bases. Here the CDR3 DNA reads TGTGCCAGCAGCTCTCCCGTGGAATACGAGCAGTACTTC. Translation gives CASSSPVEYEQYF.

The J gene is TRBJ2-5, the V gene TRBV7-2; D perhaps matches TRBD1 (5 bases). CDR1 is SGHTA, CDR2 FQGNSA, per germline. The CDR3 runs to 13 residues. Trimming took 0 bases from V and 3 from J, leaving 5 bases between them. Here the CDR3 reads CASSLAREETQYF. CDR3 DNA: TGTGCCAGCAGCTTAGCCAGGGAAGAGACCCAGTACTTC.

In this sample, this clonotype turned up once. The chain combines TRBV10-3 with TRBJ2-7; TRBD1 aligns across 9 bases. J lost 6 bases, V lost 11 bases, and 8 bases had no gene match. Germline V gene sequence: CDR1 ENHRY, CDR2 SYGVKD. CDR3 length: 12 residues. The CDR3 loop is CASQGAPGEQYF. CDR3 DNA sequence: TGTGCCTCACAGGGGGCACCCGGCGAGCAGTACTTC.